This T cell receptor beta chain came from a study of cytomegalovirus exposure and HLA in healthy donors. General observations from the study: A few chains linked to CMV were shown in vitro to be specific for CMV antigens.

In the PCR, 60 Vbeta and 13 Jbeta primers were used. Repertoires were generated with immunoSEQ multiplex PCR, while TCRdb's copy carries only in-frame clones and drops some. This table holds some 150,000 clones, over 55% found once. As to this clone: Antigen: not known.

There are 15 residues in the CDR3. The J segment lost 7 bases and the V segment lost 4 bases, leaving 12 bases of the junction unmatched. Germline assignment: CDR1 SGDLS and CDR2 YYNGEE. This TCR came from a man between 35 and 55 years old in good health and CMV-seronegative. The rearrangement uses TRBV9 and TRBJ1-2, with 8 bases fitting TRBD1. Sequencing was performed on PBMCs. The CDR3 nucleotides read TGTGCCAGCAGCCCATCCCAGCCAGGGGGCTCTGGCTACACCTTC. Amino acids: CASSPSQPGGSGYTF.